Presented here are 31 T cell receptor beta chains from one specimen sequenced in a study of cytomegalovirus exposure and HLA in healthy donors. The study ran its PCR with 60 Vbeta and 13 Jbeta primers. Method: immunoSEQ multiplex PCR; TCRdb's copy keeps in-frame clones and lacks some. The sample carries 110,000 or so clones, about 80% recorded once. What was sequenced was PBMCs. The receptor source for this set is a woman aged 30 to 39 in good health and CMV-seropositive.

This rearrangement joins TRBV18 to TRBJ1-1; D possibly corresponds to TRBD1 (6 bases). CDR1 is KGHSH and CDR2 is LQKENI in the germline V gene. V was clipped by 4 bases and J by 1 base, with 7 bases between them. The CDR3 contains 13 residues. The CDR3, as DNA: TGTGCCAGCTCACGACAGGAGAACACTGAAGCTTTCTTT. Translating it yields CASSRQENTEAFF.

The J gene is TRBJ2-3, the V gene TRBV12-5; D might be TRBD1 (5 bases). V was clipped by 2 bases and J by 5 bases, with 8 bases between them. This CDR3 region has 13 residues. Germline V lookup: CDR1 LGHNT, CDR2 FRNRAP. As DNA, the CDR3 is TGTGCTAGTGGTTTGCAGGGTGGAGATACGCAGTATTTT. Residues: CASGLQGGDTQYF.

The chain uses TRBV9 and TRBJ2-3; TRBD2 matches at 8 bases. Trimming took 2 bases from V and 4 from J; bases not matched to a gene: 3. Germline CDR1 SGDLS, CDR2 YYNGEE. This CDR3 has 14 amino acids. The CDR3 nucleotides are TGTGCCAGCAGCGTCTTAGCGGGATCAGATACGCAGTATTTT. It specifies CASSVLAGSDTQYF.

V usage is TRBV4-1 and J usage is TRBJ2-3; unclear D gene. Germline V gene lookup returns CDR1 MGHRA and CDR2 YSYEKL. This CDR3 is built from 16 residues. Trimming took 1 base from V and 2 from J, leaving 13 bases between them. DNA of the CDR3: TGCGCCAGCAGCCAAGGACTCTACCTCAACACAGATACGCAGTATTTT. This sequence encodes CASSQGLYLNTDTQYF.

This clone has only one observation. The chain recombines TRBV6-4 with TRBJ1-4, with D possibly being TRBD1 (5 bases). The CDR3 consists of 15 residues. Trimming removed 2 bases at V and 8 bases at J, with 15 bases between. CDR1 is MRHNA, CDR2 SNTAGT, per germline. CDR3 nucleotides: TGTGCCAGCAGTGACCAGGGAGGTTCGGGAGAAAAACTGTTTTTT. Its protein is CASSDQGGSGEKLFF.

The chain links TRBV6-5 to TRBJ1-6; D gene unclear. The CDR3 covers 12 residues. Between the trimmed V and J ends, which lost 4 bases and 8 bases, there was a span of 6 bases. Germline values: CDR1 MNHEY, CDR2 SVGAGI. CDR3 amino acids: CASSSGDSPLHF. CDR3 nucleotides: TGTGCCAGCAGTTCGGGAGATTCACCCCTCCACTTT.

The V gene is TRBV4-2, the J gene TRBJ2-5; D may be TRBD2 (6 bases). TRBJ2-7 explains the end of the DNA better; the J call may be wrong. CDR3 length equals 18 residues. Germline V gene lookup returns CDR1 LGHNA and CDR2 YNFKEQ. The CDR3 nucleotides are TGTGCCAGCAGCCAAGAGGTTTTTCTGGGGAGGCCCTCCTACGAGCAGTACTTC. Protein sequence: CASSQEVFLGRPSYEQYF.

The chain carries TRBV29-1 and TRBJ1-4; TRBD1 matches at 7 bases. V lost 6 bases, J lost 5 bases, and 6 bases stayed unmatched. From germline, CDR1 is SQVTM and CDR2 ANQGSEA. CDR3 length: 13 amino acids. The CDR3 region is CSVWGTVNEKLFF. In DNA, the CDR3 is TGCAGCGTGTGGGGGACAGTCAATGAAAAACTGTTTTTT.

This clone has only a few counts. The chain uses TRBV7-3 and TRBJ2-6; TRBD1 might be the D (5 bases). Germline V gene sequence: CDR1 SGHTA, CDR2 FQGTGA. The CDR3 contains 15 residues. Trimming took 8 bases from V and 0 from J, leaving 11 bases between them. The DNA of the CDR3 is TGTGCCAGCTCCCAAGGGGACTCTGGGGCCAACGTCCTGACTTTC. As protein: CASSQGDSGANVLTF.

This clone has more than one count but fewer than ten. The genes are TRBV27 and TRBJ2-5; 8 nucleotides line up with TRBD2. CDR1 and CDR2 (germline): MNHEY, SMNVEV (reference sequence). The CDR3 extends over 13 amino acids. V shed 5 bases and J 5 bases; nucleotides not matched to a gene: 4. CDR3 DNA: TGTGCCAGCAGTCTGGGACTAGTGGAGACCCAGTACTTC. Translated, it gives CASSLGLVETQYF.

V and J are TRBV15 and TRBJ2-7, with a possible D match to TRBD2 (6 bases). In germline, CDR1 is LNHNV, CDR2 YYDKDF (reference sequence). V was trimmed by 3 bases and J by 11 bases, leaving 17 bases between them. This CDR3 is built from 13 residues. The CDR3 protein is CATSSPWGGKEYF. The CDR3 bases are TGTGCCACCAGCAGCCCATGGGGCGGGAAAGAGTACTTC. The full variable domain, with the rest looked up from reference TRBV15 and TRBJ2-7, is DAMVIQNPRYQVTQFGKPVTLSCSQTLNHNVMYWYQQKSSQAPKLLFHYYDKDFNNEADTPDNFQSRRPNTSFCFLDIRSPGLGDTAMYLCATSSPWGGKEYFGPGTRLTVT.

Only one count was recorded for this clone. The chain combines TRBV19 with TRBJ1-2, with 7 bases that match TRBD1. Unmatched junction bases numbered 12, after V lost 4 bases and J lost 4 bases. The CDR3 is 16 amino acids. Germline values: CDR1 LNHDA, CDR2 SQIVND (reference sequence). The CDR3 nucleotides are TGTGCCAGTAGTAGAAGTCGACAGGGTCATGCCTATGGCTACACCTTC. This translates into CASSRSRQGHAYGYTF. Together with reference TRBV19 and TRBJ1-2, the CDR3 gives the full variable domain: DGGITQSPKYLFRKEGQNVTLSCEQNLNHDAMYWYRQDPGQGLRLIYYSQIVNDFQKGDIAEGYSVSREKKESFPLTVTSAQKNPTAFYLCASSRSRQGHAYGYTFGSGTRLTVV.

As DNA, the CDR3 is TGTGCCAGCAGCTTAGTAGGGGGCCTAACTGGAAACACCATATATTTT. It yields the protein CASSLVGGLTGNTIYF. The chain has TRBV7-2 and TRBJ1-3; TRBD1 aligns across 7 bases. The germline gives CDR1 SGHTA, CDR2 FQGNSA. The CDR3 consists of 16 residues. The J segment lost 2 bases and the V segment lost 1 base, leaving 5 bases of the junction unmatched.

The V call is TRBV7-8, the J call TRBJ2-2; the D gene is possibly TRBD1 (6 bases). V gave up 6 bases and J gave up 2 bases, with 13 bases separating them. This CDR3 is built from 15 residues. Per the germline V gene, CDR1 is SGHVS and CDR2 is FQNEAQ. The CDR3 here is CASRPQGHNTGELFF. The CDR3 DNA is TGTGCCAGCAGGCCGCAGGGGCACAACACCGGGGAGCTGTTTTTT.

V usage is TRBV15 and J usage is TRBJ2-7, with 9 bases fitting TRBD1. V trimming: 1 base; J trimming: 3 bases; junction bases outside the gene matches: 7. CDR1 is LNHNV, CDR2 YYDKDF, per germline (reference sequence). CDR3 length equals 16 residues. CDR3 nucleotides: TGTGCCACCAGCAGAGTTCTCGGGACAGGGTTCTACGAGCAGTACTTC. It specifies CATSRVLGTGFYEQYF.

V is TRBV19 and J is TRBJ1-5; D remains unclear. The CDR3 is 13 amino acids. Per the germline V gene, CDR1 is LNHDA and CDR2 is SQIVND (reference sequence). The ends were cut back, 6 bases at V and 3 bases at J, with 9 bases in the middle. CDR3 in DNA: TGTGCCAGTAGCGACAACTTCAATCAGCCCCAGCATTTT. Encoded protein: CASSDNFNQPQHF.

The V call is TRBV2, the J call TRBJ2-2; maybe TRBD1 (5 bases). The V and J ends lost 2 bases and 1 base respectively, with 11 bases between them. This CDR3 has 16 residues. Germline values: CDR1 SNHLY, CDR2 FYNNEI. The CDR3 region has the DNA TGTGCCAGCAGTGAACAAGGACACCGGAACACCGGGGAGCTGTTTTTT. Translating gives CASSEQGHRNTGELFF.

The V call is TRBV14, the J call TRBJ2-5; 8 bases fit TRBD2. The CDR3 runs 17 residues. Per the germline V gene, CDR1 is SGHDN and CDR2 is FVKESK. V was clipped by 0 bases and J by 5 bases; unmatched bases: 11. CDR3 DNA sequence: TGTGCCAGCAGCCAAGAGAGATCGGGACTAGGTCTGGAGACCCAGTACTTC. It specifies CASSQERSGLGLETQYF. Full variable domain (remainder filled in from reference TRBV14 and TRBJ2-5): EAGVTQFPSHSVIEKGQTVTLRCDPISGHDNLYWYRRVMGKEIKFLLHFVKESKQDESGMPNNRFLAERTGGTYSTLKVQPAELEDSGVYFCASSQERSGLGLETQYFGPGTRLLVL.

The sample holds a few counts of this clone. The CDR3 DNA sequence: TGTGCCAGCCTGGGACAGCTCAACTATGGCTACACCTTC. This gives the protein CASLGQLNYGYTF. The genes are TRBV2 and TRBJ1-2; TRBD1 matches at 7 bases. Germline V CDR1 and CDR2: SNHLY, FYNNEI. V was pared by 8 bases and J by 2 bases, with 5 bases of the junction left unmatched. The CDR3 runs 13 residues.

This rearrangement joins TRBV11-3 to TRBJ2-7, with TRBD1 matching over 7 bases. The ends lost 6 bases at V and 0 bases at J; junction bases unmatched: 2. Germline V CDR1 and CDR2: SGHNT, YENEEA. The CDR3 runs to 13 residues. The CDR3 nucleotides are TGTGCCAGCAGTCGGGACAGCTCCTACGAGCAGTACTTC. Translating it yields CASSRDSSYEQYF. Supplemented by reference TRBV11-3 and TRBJ2-7, the full variable domain reads EAGVVQSPRYKIIEKKQPVAFWCNPISGHNTLYWYLQNLGQGPELLIRYENEEAVDDSQLPKDRFSAERLKGVDSTLKIQPAELGDSAVYLCASSRDSSYEQYFGPGTRLTVT.

The chain joins TRBV12-5 to TRBJ2-1; 7 nucleotides match TRBD1. The length of the CDR3 is 16 residues. The V gene's germline CDR1 is LGHNT and CDR2 FRNRAP. Unmatched junction bases numbered 15, after V lost 4 bases and J lost 9 bases. The CDR3 reads CASGWPTGATISEQFF. In DNA, the CDR3 is TGTGCTAGTGGTTGGCCAACAGGGGCTACTATCAGTGAGCAGTTCTTC.

This clone was picked up a small number of times. The rearrangement links TRBV7-6 to TRBJ1-2, with TRBD1 matching 10 bases. The CDR3 has 13 amino acids. Germline CDR1 SGHVS, CDR2 FNYEAQ. J was trimmed by 6 bases and V by 5 bases; bases with no gene match: 3. The CDR3 DNA is TGTGCCAGCAGCCACGGGACAGGGGATGGCTACACCTTC. It translates to CASSHGTGDGYTF.

In its sample, this clone was seen a few times. The chain is built from TRBV19 and TRBJ1-4; TRBD1 might be the D (5 bases). The CDR3 is made up of 15 amino acids. V lost 3 bases, J lost 5 bases, and 13 bases lay in between. Germline lookup yields CDR1 LNHDA and CDR2 SQIVND (reference sequence). CDR3 amino acids: CASSIALGGNEKLFF. CDR3 DNA sequence: TGTGCCAGTAGTATCGCCCTGGGGGGGAATGAAAAACTGTTTTTT.

The chain is built from TRBV2 and TRBJ2-5, with 10 nucleotides matching TRBD2. The J call is uncertain, as TRBJ2-7 better fits the DNA end. The CDR3 extends over 15 amino acids. Germline V gives CDR1 SNHLY, CDR2 FYNNEI. CDR3 in DNA: TGTGCCAGCAGTGCGGCTAGCGGGAGTTCCTACGAGCAGTACTTC. Translating it yields CASSAASGSSYEQYF.

The rearrangement joins TRBV10-2 to TRBJ2-7; 13 bases map to TRBD2. The V gene's germline CDR1 is WSHSY and CDR2 SAAADI. Trimming cost V 8 bases and J 4 bases; bases outside gene matches: 11. The length of the CDR3 is 16 residues. The CDR3 loop reads CASGRLAGGRKYEQYF. Here the CDR3 DNA reads TGCGCCAGCGGGAGACTAGCGGGGGGCCGAAAATACGAGCAGTACTTC.

There are a few counts of this clone. Other DNA sequences from this sample encode an identical CDR3 as well. V and J are TRBV6-1 and TRBJ2-2; 10 bases line up with TRBD1. The CDR3 runs 15 residues. CDR1 is MNHNS and CDR2 is SASEGT in the germline V gene. The V segment lost 8 bases and the J segment 6 bases; nucleotides outside the gene matches: 9. CDR3 sequence: CASLGQGGHSGELFF. DNA for the CDR3: TGTGCCAGCCTAGGACAGGGGGGGCATTCCGGGGAGCTGTTTTTT.

The genes are TRBV7-9 and TRBJ2-3, with D perhaps matching TRBD2 (5 bases). The germline CDR1 and CDR2 sequences are SEHNR and FQNEAQ (reference sequence). This CDR3 spans 17 amino acids. V lost 2 bases to trimming and J lost 2 bases, with 17 bases between them. CDR3 sequence (DNA): TGTGCCAGCAGCTTAACCGTTTTAGGAGACTACACAGATACGCAGTATTTT. Encoded protein: CASSLTVLGDYTDTQYF.

The V and J genes are TRBV29-1 and TRBJ2-7; 12 bases match TRBD2. This CDR3 has 14 amino acids. Looked up from germline, CDR1 is SQVTM and CDR2 is ANQGSEA. V dropped 7 bases and J dropped 4; count of bases not matched to a gene: 8. The CDR3 nucleotides read TGCAGCGCCCTCCAGACTAGCGGGAGTTACGAGCAGTACTTC. Amino acids: CSALQTSGSYEQYF.

V usage is TRBV7-8 and J usage is TRBJ2-2; 11 bases map to TRBD2. Germline V gene sequence: CDR1 SGHVS, CDR2 FQNEAQ. V shed 5 bases and J 7 bases; nucleotides not matched to a gene: 21. The CDR3 length is 20 residues. CDR3 nucleotide sequence: TGTGCCAGCAGCCCCCGACCCCAAAGACTAGCGGGAAGGGCGGGCGGGGAGCTGTTTTTT. This gives the protein CASSPRPQRLAGRAGGELFF.

The V gene is TRBV15, the J gene TRBJ1-2; 8 bases match TRBD1. J was trimmed by 13 bases and V by 2 bases; bases with no gene match: 12. In germline, CDR1 is LNHNV, CDR2 YYDKDF (reference sequence). The CDR3 is made up of 14 amino acids. The CDR3 coding sequence is TGTGCCACCAGCAGAACGGGGACAGGAGGCACCGGCACCTTC. Its translation: CATSRTGTGGTGTF.

This chain uses TRBV7-2 with TRBJ1-2, with 11 bases lining up with TRBD1. After removal of 5 bases from V and 2 bases from J, the junction contained 1 base not matched to a gene. CDR3 length: 14 amino acids. Germline assignment: CDR1 SGHTA and CDR2 FQGNSA. CDR3 amino acids: CASSRDRGNYGYTF. The CDR3 DNA is TGTGCCAGCAGCCGGGACAGGGGGAACTATGGCTACACCTTC.